This entry is about one TCR beta chain. This specimen belongs to a study of CD8 T cells in Susac syndrome. Germline V gene sequence: CDR1 GTSNPN, CDR2 SVGIG (reference sequence). V shed 5 bases and J shed 8 bases, with 22 bases lying between them. The CDR3 runs 15 residues. The RNA, about 0.45 to 1 ug, was put through reverse transcription using random hexamers. TCRdb re-analysed the immunoSEQ multiplex PCR reads in MiXCR, keeping a single row per CDR3 protein. Among approximately 100,000 distinct CDR3 sequences listed, under 95% were seen once. The sequence derives from a human donor in good health. This chain connects TRBV30 to TRBJ2-4; no definite D call. Sequenced input: CD8+ T cells from PBMCs. This CDR3 reads CAWDPGPPFMDIQYF. The CDR3 DNA follows: TGTGCCTGGGACCCTGGGCCCCCCTTCATGGACATTCAGTACTTC.